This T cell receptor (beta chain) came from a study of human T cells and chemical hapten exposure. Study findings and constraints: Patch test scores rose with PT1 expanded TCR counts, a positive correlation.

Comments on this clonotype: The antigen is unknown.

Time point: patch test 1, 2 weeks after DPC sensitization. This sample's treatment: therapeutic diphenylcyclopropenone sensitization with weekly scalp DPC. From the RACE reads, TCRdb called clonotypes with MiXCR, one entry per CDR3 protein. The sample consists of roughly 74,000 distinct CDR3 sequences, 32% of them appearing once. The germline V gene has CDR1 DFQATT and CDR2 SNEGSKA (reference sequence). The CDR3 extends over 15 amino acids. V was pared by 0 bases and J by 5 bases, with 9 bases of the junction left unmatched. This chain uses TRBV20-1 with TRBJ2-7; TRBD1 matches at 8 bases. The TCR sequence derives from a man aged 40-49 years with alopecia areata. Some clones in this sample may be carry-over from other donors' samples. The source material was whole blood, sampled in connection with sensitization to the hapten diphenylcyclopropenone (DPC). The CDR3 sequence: CSARDHDRGLDEQYF. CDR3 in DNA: TGCAGTGCTAGAGATCACGACAGGGGCCTCGACGAGCAGTACTTC.